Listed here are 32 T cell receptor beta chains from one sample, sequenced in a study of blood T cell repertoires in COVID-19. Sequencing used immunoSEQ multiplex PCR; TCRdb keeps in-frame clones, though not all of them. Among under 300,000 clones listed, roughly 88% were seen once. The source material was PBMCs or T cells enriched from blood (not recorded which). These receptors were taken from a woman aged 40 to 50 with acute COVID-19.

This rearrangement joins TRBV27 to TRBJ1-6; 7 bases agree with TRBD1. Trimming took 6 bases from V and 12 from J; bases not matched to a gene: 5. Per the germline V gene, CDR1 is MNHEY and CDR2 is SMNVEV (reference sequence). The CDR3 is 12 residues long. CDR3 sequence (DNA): TGTGCCAGCAGACAGGGGTGGGAACCCCTCCACTTT. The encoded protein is CASRQGWEPLHF.

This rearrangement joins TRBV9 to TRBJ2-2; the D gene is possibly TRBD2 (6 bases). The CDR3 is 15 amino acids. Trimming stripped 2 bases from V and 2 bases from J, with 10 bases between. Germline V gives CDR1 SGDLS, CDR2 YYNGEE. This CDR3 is CASSVVAGNTGELFF. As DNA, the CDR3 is TGTGCCAGCAGCGTGGTGGCGGGAAACACCGGGGAGCTGTTTTTT.

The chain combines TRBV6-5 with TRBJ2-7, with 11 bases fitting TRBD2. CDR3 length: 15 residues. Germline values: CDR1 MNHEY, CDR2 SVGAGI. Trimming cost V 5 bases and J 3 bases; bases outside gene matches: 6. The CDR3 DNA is TGTGCCAGCAGTCCCGGACTAGCGGGCTTCTACGAGCAGTACGTC. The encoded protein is CASSPGLAGFYEQYV.

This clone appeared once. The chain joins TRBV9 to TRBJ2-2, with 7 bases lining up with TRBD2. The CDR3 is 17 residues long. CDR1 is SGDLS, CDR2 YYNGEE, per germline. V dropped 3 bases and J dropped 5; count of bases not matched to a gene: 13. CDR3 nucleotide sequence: TGTGCCAGCAGCGAAACACTAGCGCTCGGGGGGACCGGGGAGCTGTTTTTT. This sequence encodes CASSETLALGGTGELFF.

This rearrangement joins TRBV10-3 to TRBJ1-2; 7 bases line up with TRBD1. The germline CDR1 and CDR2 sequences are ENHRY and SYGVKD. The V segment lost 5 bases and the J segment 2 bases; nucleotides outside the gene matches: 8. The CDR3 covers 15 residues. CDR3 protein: CAISSPRGQNYGYTF. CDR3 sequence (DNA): TGTGCCATCAGTTCCCCCCGGGGACAGAACTATGGCTACACCTTC.

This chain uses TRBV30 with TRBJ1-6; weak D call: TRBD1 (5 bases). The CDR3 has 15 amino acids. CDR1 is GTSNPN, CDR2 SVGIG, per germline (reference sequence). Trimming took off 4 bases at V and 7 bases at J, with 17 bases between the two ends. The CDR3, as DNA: TGTGCCTGGACCACAATGCAGGGAAAGAATTCACCCCTCCACTTT. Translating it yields CAWTTMQGKNSPLHF. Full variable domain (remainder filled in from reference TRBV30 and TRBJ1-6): SQTIHQWPATLVQPVGSPLSLECTVEGTSNPNLYWYRQAAGRGLQLLFYSVGIGQISSEVPQNLSASRPQDRQFILSSKKLLLSDSGFYLCAWTTMQGKNSPLHFGNGTRLTVT.

CDR3 sequence: CASSHPGGRNYGYTF. In DNA form, the CDR3 reads TGCGCCAGCAGCCACCCGGGAGGCCGGAACTATGGCTACACCTTC. This sequence joins TRBV4-1 and TRBJ1-2; D gene unclear. Germline V gene data show CDR1 as MGHRA and CDR2 as YSYEKL. Trimming removed 3 bases at V and 2 bases at J, with 13 bases between. The CDR3 runs to 15 residues.

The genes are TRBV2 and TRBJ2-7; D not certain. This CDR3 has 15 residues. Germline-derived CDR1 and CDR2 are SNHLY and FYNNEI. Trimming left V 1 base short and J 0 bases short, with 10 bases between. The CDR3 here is CASSEGLGDSYEQYF. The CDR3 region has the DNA TGTGCCAGCAGTGAAGGCCTCGGAGACTCCTACGAGCAGTACTTC.

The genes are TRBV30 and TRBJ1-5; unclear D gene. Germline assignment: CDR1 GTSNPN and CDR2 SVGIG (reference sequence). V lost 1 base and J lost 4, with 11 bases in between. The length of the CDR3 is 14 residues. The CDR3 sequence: CAWSAGSPNQPQHF. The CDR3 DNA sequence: TGTGCCTGGAGTGCCGGGAGCCCTAATCAGCCCCAGCATTTT. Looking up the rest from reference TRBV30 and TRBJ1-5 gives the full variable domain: SQTIHQWPATLVQPVGSPLSLECTVEGTSNPNLYWYRQAAGRGLQLLFYSVGIGQISSEVPQNLSASRPQDRQFILSSKKLLLSDSGFYLCAWSAGSPNQPQHFGDGTRLSIL.

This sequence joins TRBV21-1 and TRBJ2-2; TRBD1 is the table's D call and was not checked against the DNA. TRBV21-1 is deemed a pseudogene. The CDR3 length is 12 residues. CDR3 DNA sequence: TGTGCCAGCCCCTCAGGGCCCGGGGAGCTGTTTTTT. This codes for CASPSGPGELFF.

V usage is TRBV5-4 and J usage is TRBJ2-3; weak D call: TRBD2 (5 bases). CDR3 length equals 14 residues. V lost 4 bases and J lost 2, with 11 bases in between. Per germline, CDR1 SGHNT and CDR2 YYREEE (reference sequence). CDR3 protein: CASSLDWYTDTQYF. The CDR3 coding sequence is TGTGCCAGCAGCCTGGACTGGTACACAGATACGCAGTATTTT.

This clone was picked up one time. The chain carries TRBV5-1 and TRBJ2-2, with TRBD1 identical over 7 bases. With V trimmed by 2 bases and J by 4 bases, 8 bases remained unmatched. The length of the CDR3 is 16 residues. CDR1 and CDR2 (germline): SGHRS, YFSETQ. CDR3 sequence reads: CASSFETGVATGELFF. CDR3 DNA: TGCGCCAGCAGCTTCGAAACAGGGGTTGCCACCGGGGAGCTGTTTTTT.

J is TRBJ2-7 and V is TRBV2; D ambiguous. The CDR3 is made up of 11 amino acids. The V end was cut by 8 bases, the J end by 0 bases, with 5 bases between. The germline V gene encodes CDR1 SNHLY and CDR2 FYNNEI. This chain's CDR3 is CASRYSYEQYV. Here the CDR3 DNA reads TGTGCCAGCCGTTACTCCTACGAGCAGTACGTC.

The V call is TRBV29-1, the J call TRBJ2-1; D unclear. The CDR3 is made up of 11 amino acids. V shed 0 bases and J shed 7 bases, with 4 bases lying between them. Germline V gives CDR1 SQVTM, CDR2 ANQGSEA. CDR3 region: CSVEDQNEQFF. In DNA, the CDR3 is TGCAGCGTTGAAGATCAAAATGAGCAGTTCTTC.

CDR3 protein: CASSLGGTPTEAFF. The CDR3 DNA reads TGTGCCAGCAGCTTAGGAGGTACACCGACTGAAGCTTTCTTT. V and J are TRBV7-2 and TRBJ1-1; D remains ambiguous. Deletions cut 1 base from V and 5 bases from J, with 11 bases between. Germline V CDR1 and CDR2: SGHTA, FQGNSA. The CDR3 has 14 amino acids.

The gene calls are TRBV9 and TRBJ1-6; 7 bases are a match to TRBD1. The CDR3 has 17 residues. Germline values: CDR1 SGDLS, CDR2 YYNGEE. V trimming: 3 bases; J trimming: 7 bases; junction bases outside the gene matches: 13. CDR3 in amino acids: CASSATLLQGSNSPLHF. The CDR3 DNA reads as TGTGCCAGCAGCGCCACCCTCCTACAGGGGTCGAATTCACCCCTCCACTTT.

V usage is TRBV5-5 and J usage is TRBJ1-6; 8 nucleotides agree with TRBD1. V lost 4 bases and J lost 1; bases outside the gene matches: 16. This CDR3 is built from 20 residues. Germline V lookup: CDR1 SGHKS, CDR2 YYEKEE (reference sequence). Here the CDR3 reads CASSPERQGAPASYNSPLHF. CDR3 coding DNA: TGTGCCAGCAGCCCCGAGAGGCAGGGGGCCCCCGCATCCTATAATTCACCCCTCCACTTT.

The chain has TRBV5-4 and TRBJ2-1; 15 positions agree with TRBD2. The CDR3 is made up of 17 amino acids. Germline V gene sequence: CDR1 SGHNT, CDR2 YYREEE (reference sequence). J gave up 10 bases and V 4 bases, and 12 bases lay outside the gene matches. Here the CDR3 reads CASSGGLAGGAGIEQFF. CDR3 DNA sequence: TGTGCCAGCAGCGGCGGACTAGCGGGGGGGGCCGGGATAGAGCAGTTCTTC.

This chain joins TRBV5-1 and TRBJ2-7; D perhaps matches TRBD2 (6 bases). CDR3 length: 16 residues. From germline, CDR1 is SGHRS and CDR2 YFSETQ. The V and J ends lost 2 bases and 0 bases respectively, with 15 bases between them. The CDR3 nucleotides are TGCGCCAGCAGCTTCGGAGGGATCAGCAGCTCCTACGAGCAGTACTTC. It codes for CASSFGGISSSYEQYF.

For the CDR3, the DNA is TGTGCCAGCAGCTTACAGGCAGGGTACGGCTACACCTTC. Residues: CASSLQAGYGYTF. This chain joins TRBV7-2 and TRBJ1-2; possible D gene TRBD1, 5 bases. Trimming stripped 2 bases from V and 8 bases from J, with 12 bases between. This CDR3 has 13 amino acids. CDR1 and CDR2 (germline): SGHTA, FQGNSA.

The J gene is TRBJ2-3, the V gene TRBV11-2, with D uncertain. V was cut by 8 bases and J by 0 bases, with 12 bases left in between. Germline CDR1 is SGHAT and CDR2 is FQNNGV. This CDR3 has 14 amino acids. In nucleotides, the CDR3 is TGTGCCAGCGGAGAGCAGAGTAGCACAGATACGCAGTATTTT. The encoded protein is CASGEQSSTDTQYF.

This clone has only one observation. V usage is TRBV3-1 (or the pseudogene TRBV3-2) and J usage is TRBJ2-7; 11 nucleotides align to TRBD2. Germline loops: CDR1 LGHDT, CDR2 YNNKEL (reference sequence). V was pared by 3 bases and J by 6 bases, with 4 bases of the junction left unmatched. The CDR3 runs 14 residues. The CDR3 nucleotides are TGTGCCAGCAGCCATGCCACTAGCGGGGGCGAGCAGTACGTC. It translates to CASSHATSGGEQYV.

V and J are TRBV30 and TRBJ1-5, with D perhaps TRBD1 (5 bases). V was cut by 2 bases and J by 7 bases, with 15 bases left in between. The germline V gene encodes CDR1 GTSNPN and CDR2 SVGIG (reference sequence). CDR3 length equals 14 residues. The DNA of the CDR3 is TGTGCCTGGAGTTTAGGGGAACCAGGGCAGCCCCAGCATTTT. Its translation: CAWSLGEPGQPQHF.

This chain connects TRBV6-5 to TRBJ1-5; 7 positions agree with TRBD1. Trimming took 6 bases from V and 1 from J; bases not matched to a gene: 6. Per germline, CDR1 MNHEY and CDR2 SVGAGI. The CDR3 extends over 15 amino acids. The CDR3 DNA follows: TGTGCCAGCAGATTGACAGGGTTGAGCAATCAGCCCCAGCATTTT. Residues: CASRLTGLSNQPQHF.

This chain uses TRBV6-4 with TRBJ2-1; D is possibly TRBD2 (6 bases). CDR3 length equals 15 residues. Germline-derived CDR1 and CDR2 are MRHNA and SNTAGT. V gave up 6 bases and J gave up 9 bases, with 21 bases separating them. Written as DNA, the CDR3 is TGTGCCAGCAGCGCCGACAATAGGCCCGGGGGTGAGCAGTTCTTC. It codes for CASSADNRPGGEQFF.

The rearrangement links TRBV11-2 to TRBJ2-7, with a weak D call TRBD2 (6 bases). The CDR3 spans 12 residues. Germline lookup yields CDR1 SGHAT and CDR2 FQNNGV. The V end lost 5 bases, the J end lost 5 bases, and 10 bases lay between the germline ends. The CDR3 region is CASSPLANEQYF. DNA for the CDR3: TGTGCCAGCAGCCCTCTAGCGAACGAGCAGTACTTC.

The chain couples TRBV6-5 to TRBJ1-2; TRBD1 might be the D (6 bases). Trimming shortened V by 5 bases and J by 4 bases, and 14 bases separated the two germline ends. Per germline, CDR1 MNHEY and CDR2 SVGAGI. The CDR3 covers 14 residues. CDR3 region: CASSHREYGYGYTF. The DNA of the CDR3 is TGTGCCAGCAGTCACAGGGAATATGGCTATGGCTACACCTTC.

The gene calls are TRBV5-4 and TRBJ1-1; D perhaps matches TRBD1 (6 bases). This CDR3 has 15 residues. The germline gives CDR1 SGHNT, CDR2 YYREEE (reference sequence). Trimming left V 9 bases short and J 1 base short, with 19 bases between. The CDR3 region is CATVPPPGQNTEAFF. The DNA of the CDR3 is TGTGCCACCGTCCCCCCGCCGGGACAGAACACTGAAGCTTTCTTT.

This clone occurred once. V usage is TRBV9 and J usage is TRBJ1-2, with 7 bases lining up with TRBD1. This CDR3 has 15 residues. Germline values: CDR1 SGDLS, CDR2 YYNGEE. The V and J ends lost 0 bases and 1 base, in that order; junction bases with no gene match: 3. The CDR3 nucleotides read TGTGCCAGCAGCGTAGGACAGGGCAATAACTATGGCTACACCTTC. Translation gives CASSVGQGNNYGYTF.

This chain's CDR3 is CATRPRGGTEAFF. As DNA, the CDR3 is TGTGCCACCAGACCAAGGGGGGGCACTGAAGCTTTCTTT. The V gene is TRBV24-1, the J gene TRBJ1-1, with a possible D match to TRBD1 (6 bases). Per germline, CDR1 KGHDR and CDR2 SFDVKD. This CDR3 is 13 amino acids long. With 7 bases removed from V and 4 bases from J, the gap between germline ends came to 12 bases.

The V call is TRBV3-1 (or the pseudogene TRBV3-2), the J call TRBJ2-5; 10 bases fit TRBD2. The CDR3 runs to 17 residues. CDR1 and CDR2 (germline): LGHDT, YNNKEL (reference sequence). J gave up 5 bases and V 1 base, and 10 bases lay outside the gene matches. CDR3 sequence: CASSQVPSGGALETQYF. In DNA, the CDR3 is TGTGCCAGCAGCCAAGTCCCCAGCGGGGGGGCCCTGGAGACCCAGTACTTC.

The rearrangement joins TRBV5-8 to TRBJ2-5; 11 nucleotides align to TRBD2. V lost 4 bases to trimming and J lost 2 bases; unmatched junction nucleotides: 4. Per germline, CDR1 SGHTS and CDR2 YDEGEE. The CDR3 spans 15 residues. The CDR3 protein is CASSPGLADQETQYF. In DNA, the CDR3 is TGTGCCAGCAGCCCGGGACTAGCGGATCAAGAGACCCAGTACTTC.